This TCR beta chain was obtained from a study of cytomegalovirus exposure and HLA in healthy donors. From germline, CDR1 is SGHRS and CDR2 YFSETQ. The CDR3 runs 13 residues. V was cut by 0 bases and J by 6 bases, with 8 bases left in between. Clones were read by immunoSEQ multiplex PCR, and TCRdb kept only the in-frame ones, dropping some. The sample includes 150,000 or so clones, about 88% seen only once; the top ten take 9%. Sample: PBMCs. The TCR comes from a woman between 18 and 29 years old in good health and CMV-seropositive. V usage is TRBV5-1 and J usage is TRBJ2-3; D remains ambiguous. CDR3 loop: CASSLALVDTQYF. The CDR3 DNA reads as TGCGCCAGCAGCTTGGCCCTAGTGGATACGCAGTATTTT.